The 15 T cell receptor beta chains below were found in one sample sequenced in a study of blood T cell repertoires in COVID-19. Sequencing was performed with immunoSEQ multiplex PCR; in TCRdb, only in-frame clones are kept and a portion is missing. The table shows 300,000 to 450,000 clones, with roughly 85% occurring only once. The sample consisted of peripheral blood. Receptor source: a woman between 18 and 30 years old with acute or convalescent COVID-19.

The rearrangement joins TRBV19 to TRBJ1-4, with TRBD1 identical over 7 bases. Trimming removed 4 bases from V and 4 bases from J; junction bases left unmatched: 6. The germline gives CDR1 LNHDA, CDR2 SQIVND (reference sequence). The CDR3 consists of 15 residues. DNA for the CDR3: TGTGCCAGTAGTACCCCGGGACAGAATAATGAAAAACTGTTTTTT. This gives the protein CASSTPGQNNEKLFF. The full variable domain, completed using reference TRBV19 and TRBJ1-4, is DGGITQSPKYLFRKEGQNVTLSCEQNLNHDAMYWYRQDPGQGLRLIYYSQIVNDFQKGDIAEGYSVSREKKESFPLTVTSAQKNPTAFYLCASSTPGQNNEKLFFGSGTQLSVL.

V is TRBV24-1 and J is TRBJ2-2, with a weak D call TRBD2 (5 bases). Germline loops: CDR1 KGHDR, CDR2 SFDVKD. V lost 5 bases to trimming and J lost 1 base, with 16 bases between them. This CDR3 region has 17 residues. CDR3 in amino acids: CATSAEGLTGNTGELFF. The DNA for the CDR3 is TGTGCCACCAGTGCTGAGGGTCTGACGGGGAACACCGGGGAGCTGTTTTTT.

The V and J genes are TRBV27 and TRBJ1-2; 9 bases agree with TRBD1. Germline CDR1 reads MNHEY; CDR2 reads SMNVEV (reference sequence). The CDR3 is 14 amino acids. Unmatched junction bases numbered 8, after V lost 8 bases and J lost 4 bases. For the CDR3, the DNA is TGTGCCAGCGCACAACGACAGGGGGGCTATGGCTACACCTTC. It encodes CASAQRQGGYGYTF.

This clone was observed once. V is TRBV25-1 and J is TRBJ2-5, with 8 nucleotides matching TRBD1. Trimming at V came to 3 bases and at J to 5 bases, leaving 5 bases not matched to a gene. The CDR3 covers 14 residues. From germline, CDR1 is MGHDK and CDR2 SYGVNS. The CDR3 coding sequence is TGTGCCAGCAGTGACTCAGGGGGCCTGGAGACCCAGTACTTC. This translates into CASSDSGGLETQYF.

This chain joins TRBV7-2 and TRBJ2-3; D may be TRBD1 (5 bases). This CDR3 spans 18 amino acids. Germline CDR1 SGHTA, CDR2 FQGNSA. V lost 1 base and J lost 0, with 17 bases in between. The CDR3 DNA reads TGTGCCAGCAGCTTAGAAGGGGTTGCTTCCGGTAGCACAGATACGCAGTATTTT. It is translated as CASSLEGVASGSTDTQYF.

The chain links TRBV30 to TRBJ1-2; 7 bases align to TRBD1. Germline CDR1 is GTSNPN and CDR2 is SVGIG (reference sequence). The V gene end was trimmed by 5 bases and the J gene end by 3 bases; junction bases not matched to a gene: 6. The CDR3 covers 13 residues. The CDR3 DNA reads TGTGCCTGGTGTCACAGGGGAGACTATGGCTACACCTTC. Its protein is CAWCHRGDYGYTF.

This clone came up once. The gene calls are TRBV15 and TRBJ2-5, with unresolved D. Germline V gives CDR1 LNHNV, CDR2 YYDKDF (reference sequence). The CDR3 sequence is 13 residues long. V was trimmed by 0 bases and J by 7 bases, leaving 9 bases between them. The DNA for the CDR3 is TGTGCCACCAGCAGAGACCTTATCGGGACCCAGTACTTC. This translates into CATSRDLIGTQYF. The full variable domain, its missing parts supplied by reference TRBV15 and TRBJ2-5, is DAMVIQNPRYQVTQFGKPVTLSCSQTLNHNVMYWYQQKSSQAPKLLFHYYDKDFNNEADTPDNFQSRRPNTSFCFLDIRSPGLGDTAMYLCATSRDLIGTQYFGPGTRLLVL.

V gene TRBV4-1 combines with J gene TRBJ1-6; TRBD1 matches 7 bases. The germline CDR1 and CDR2 sequences are MGHRA and YSYEKL. The ends lost 4 bases at V and 7 bases at J; junction bases unmatched: 7. This CDR3 has 15 residues. CDR3 residues: CASSPLGQINSPLHF. CDR3 nucleotides: TGCGCCAGCAGCCCCCTGGGACAGATCAATTCACCCCTCCACTTT.

This sequence joins TRBV5-1 and TRBJ1-6; D is possibly TRBD1 (5 bases). Germline V CDR1 and CDR2: SGHRS, YFSETQ. The CDR3 has 17 amino acids. V was clipped by 0 bases and J by 9 bases, with 19 bases between them. The CDR3 spells CASSLEGIRAPGSPLHF. The CDR3 region has the DNA TGCGCCAGCAGCTTGGAGGGGATTCGTGCCCCGGGTTCACCCCTCCACTTT.

This chain links TRBV12-5 with TRBJ2-7, with D tentatively TRBD1 (6 bases). Germline V CDR1 and CDR2: LGHNT, FRNRAP. There are 15 residues in the CDR3. Between the trimmed V and J ends, which lost 6 bases and 4 bases, there was a span of 19 bases. Here the CDR3 DNA reads TGTGCTAGTGGGGATCAGGGGAGTACTCCTTACGAGCAGTACTTC. Translating gives CASGDQGSTPYEQYF.

Concerning this clone: The same CDR3 is also encoded by other DNA sequences in this sample. This chain links TRBV5-1 with TRBJ1-5; the D is unclear. Per the germline V gene, CDR1 is SGHRS and CDR2 is YFSETQ. Trimming cost V 0 bases and J 5 bases, with 6 bases left between them. This CDR3 is built from 13 residues. The CDR3 protein is CASSLDGDQPQHF. CDR3 in DNA: TGCGCCAGCAGCTTGGATGGAGATCAGCCCCAGCATTTT. The full variable domain, with the rest looked up from reference TRBV5-1 and TRBJ1-5, is KAGVTQTPRYLIKTRGQQVTLSCSPISGHRSVSWYQQTPGQGLQFLFEYFSETQRNKGNFPGRFSGRQFSNSRSEMNVSTLELGDSALYLCASSLDGDQPQHFGDGTRLSIL.

The V call is TRBV5-6, the J call TRBJ2-2, with D hard to call. The germline CDR1 and CDR2 sequences are SGHDT and YYEEEE. V was cut by 4 bases and J by 3 bases, with 4 bases left in between. There are 12 residues in the CDR3. CDR3 DNA: TGTGCCAGCAGCCTACACACCGGGGAGCTGTTTTTT. Translation: CASSLHTGELFF.

The rearrangement uses TRBV7-9 and TRBJ2-3; TRBD2 matches 8 bases. V lost 5 bases to trimming and J lost 2 bases; unmatched junction nucleotides: 6. Germline V gene sequence: CDR1 SEHNR, CDR2 FQNEAQ (reference sequence). CDR3 length: 15 amino acids. Written as DNA, the CDR3 is TGTGCCAGCAGCCGTAGCGGGGAGATCACAGATACGCAGTATTTT. Translation: CASSRSGEITDTQYF.

The chain carries TRBV20-1 and TRBJ1-1; TRBD1 is a possible D gene (5 bases). Germline V CDR1 and CDR2: DFQATT, SNEGSKA (reference sequence). CDR3 length: 11 residues. The CDR3 loop reads CSSGGFTEAFF. In DNA, the CDR3 is TGCAGCTCTGGGGGGTTCACTGAAGCTTTCTTT.

The chain links TRBV5-1 to TRBJ2-5; TRBD1 might be the D (6 bases). Trimming left V 1 base short and J 5 bases short, with 12 bases between. Germline CDR1 reads SGHRS; CDR2 reads YFSETQ. The CDR3 runs to 14 residues. The CDR3 sequence is CASSLMGALETQYF. CDR3 in DNA: TGCGCCAGCAGCTTGATGGGGGCGCTGGAGACCCAGTACTTC.